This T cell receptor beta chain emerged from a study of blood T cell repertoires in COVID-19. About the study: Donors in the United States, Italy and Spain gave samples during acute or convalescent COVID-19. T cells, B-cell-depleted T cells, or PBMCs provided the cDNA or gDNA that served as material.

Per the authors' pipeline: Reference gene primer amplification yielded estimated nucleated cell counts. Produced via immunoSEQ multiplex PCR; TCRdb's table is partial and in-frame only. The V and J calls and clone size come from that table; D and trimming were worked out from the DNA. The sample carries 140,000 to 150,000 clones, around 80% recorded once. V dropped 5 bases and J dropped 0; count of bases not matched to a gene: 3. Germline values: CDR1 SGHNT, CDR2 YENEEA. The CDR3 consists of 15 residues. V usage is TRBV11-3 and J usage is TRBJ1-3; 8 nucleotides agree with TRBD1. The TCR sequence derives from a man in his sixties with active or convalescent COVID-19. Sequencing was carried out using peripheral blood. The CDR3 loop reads CASSDGQGSGNTIYF. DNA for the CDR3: TGTGCCAGCAGCGACGGACAGGGCTCTGGAAACACCATATATTTT. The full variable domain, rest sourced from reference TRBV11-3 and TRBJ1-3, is EAGVVQSPRYKIIEKKQPVAFWCNPISGHNTLYWYLQNLGQGPELLIRYENEEAVDDSQLPKDRFSAERLKGVDSTLKIQPAELGDSAVYLCASSDGQGSGNTIYFGEGSWLTVV.